The next 20 T cell receptor beta chains were all read from a single sample in a study of CXCR3-negative and CXCR3-positive naive CD8 T cells. Study-wide results and caveats: Greater hydrophobicity was found in TRB CDR3s of CXCR3-positive naive cells than of CXCR3-negative naive cells.

Antigens of these TCRs are unknown. The authors made the TRB cDNA libraries by 5' RACE using UMI labels. TCRdb reprocessed the 5' RACE reads, keeping one entry per CDR3 protein, no DNA. The sample holds about 98,000 distinct CDR3 sequences. The sequenced material came from naive CXCR3+ CD8+ T cells from blood. Regarding subset: CD45RO-CCR7+CD27+CD95- naive CD8+ T cells expressing CXCR3 (TNR3+). These receptors were obtained from a human donor in good health. Some clones in this sample may be carry-over from other donors' samples.

The genes are TRBV12-3 or TRBV12-4 and TRBJ2-3; TCRdb selects TRBD1, and the lack of DNA leaves this call unchecked. CDR3 size: 14 residues. The CDR3 spells CASSPGGPSDTQYF.

V usage is TRBV7-6 and J usage is TRBJ2-7; checking the TCRdb D call of TRBD2 is not possible without DNA. The V gene's germline CDR1 is SGHVS and CDR2 FNYEAQ. The CDR3 is 18 residues long. CDR3: CASSLAKVPLAETYEQYF.

The gene calls are TRBV20-1 and TRBJ2-2. This CDR3 is 15 amino acids long. The germline CDR1 and CDR2 sequences are DFQATT and SNEGSKA (reference sequence). CDR3 in amino acids: CSARDPEYNTGELFF.

The rearrangement links TRBV2 to TRBJ2-3. The CDR3 sequence is 15 residues long. CDR1 is SNHLY, CDR2 FYNNEI, per germline. The CDR3 loop is CASSERGRLTDTQYF.

This chain links TRBV5-4 with TRBJ2-5; absent DNA, TCRdb's TRBD2 call cannot be checked. CDR3 size: 13 residues. Germline CDR1 is SGHNT and CDR2 is YYREEE (reference sequence). The CDR3: CASSLRGGETQYF.

The CDR3 sequence: CASSSSWGGHEQYF. V is TRBV11-1 and J is TRBJ2-7; TCRdb lists TRBD1, though no DNA is available to test this call. Germline V gene data show CDR1 as SGHAT and CDR2 as FQDESV (reference sequence). The CDR3 runs to 14 residues.

The genes are TRBV19 and TRBJ2-7; TCRdb picks TRBD1, but there is no DNA to check that call. The CDR3 length is 14 residues. Germline values: CDR1 LNHDA, CDR2 SQIVND (reference sequence). CDR3 protein: CASSMGQGIDEQYF.

This rearrangement joins TRBV4-3 to TRBJ2-1; the D call of TRBD1 rests on TCRdb alone, since no DNA is present to check it. The CDR3 has 17 residues. Germline V lookup: CDR1 LGHNA, CDR2 YSLEER. This chain's CDR3 is CASSQDLSGGTWNEQFF.

The chain employs TRBV6-2 or TRBV6-3 and TRBJ2-7. CDR3 size: 12 residues. From germline, CDR1 is MNHEY and CDR2 SVGEGT. The CDR3 is CASSYETYEQYF.

The gene calls are TRBV27 and TRBJ1-2. Germline V gives CDR1 MNHEY, CDR2 SMNVEV (reference sequence). The CDR3 totals 13 residues. This CDR3 is CASGLEQGNGYTF.

The chain joins TRBV6-2 or TRBV6-3 to TRBJ2-2; the TCRdb D gene call, TRBD2, has no DNA to confirm it. The CDR3 is made up of 17 amino acids. Germline CDR1 MNHEY, CDR2 SVGEGT. CDR3 residues: CASRPPGLAGVTGELFF.

The J gene is TRBJ2-1, the V gene TRBV6-5. The CDR3 is 15 residues long. The germline V gene has CDR1 MNHEY and CDR2 SVGAGI. The CDR3 sequence is CASRRDMSSYNEQFF.

The chain employs TRBV29-1 and TRBJ1-2. Germline V lookup: CDR1 SQVTM, CDR2 ANQGSEA. CDR3 length equals 13 residues. CDR3 protein: CSVPPGLEGGYTF. The full variable domain, its missing parts supplied by reference TRBV29-1 and TRBJ1-2, is SAVISQKPSRDICQRGTSLTIQCQVDSQVTMMFWYRQQPGQSLTLIATANQGSEATYESGFVIDKFPISRPNLTFSTLTVSNMSPEDSSIYLCSVPPGLEGGYTFGSGTRLTVV.

The chain has TRBV3-1 and TRBJ1-4; the D call of TRBD1 rests on TCRdb alone, since no DNA is present to check it. Looked up from germline, CDR1 is LGHDT and CDR2 is YNNKEL (reference sequence). The CDR3 consists of 16 residues. The CDR3 loop is CASSQPSGQGDEKLFF.

V usage is TRBV5-1 and J usage is TRBJ1-1. The CDR3 has 16 residues. The germline gives CDR1 SGHRS, CDR2 YFSETQ. CDR3: CASSGQDGRRDTEAFF. Full variable domain (outside the CDR3, taken from reference TRBV5-1 and TRBJ1-1): KAGVTQTPRYLIKTRGQQVTLSCSPISGHRSVSWYQQTPGQGLQFLFEYFSETQRNKGNFPGRFSGRQFSNSRSEMNVSTLELGDSALYLCASSGQDGRRDTEAFFGQGTRLTVV.

The chain combines TRBV29-1 with TRBJ2-1; TCRdb reports TRBD2, a call that lacks DNA to check it against. This CDR3 is built from 14 residues. CDR1 is SQVTM and CDR2 is ANQGSEA in the germline V gene. The CDR3 is CSSDPANSYNEQFF.

J is TRBJ2-7 and V is TRBV6-2 or TRBV6-3; absent DNA, TCRdb's TRBD1 call cannot be checked. Germline V gene sequence: CDR1 MNHEY, CDR2 SVGEGT. The CDR3 runs 14 residues. This CDR3 reads CASSSGTASYEQYF.

The chain links TRBV19 to TRBJ2-1; TCRdb selects TRBD1, and the lack of DNA leaves this call unchecked. The CDR3 is 16 amino acids. Germline-derived CDR1 and CDR2 are LNHDA and SQIVND (reference sequence). The chain's CDR3 is CASSIPWDRVNNEQFF.

The chain combines TRBV12-3 or TRBV12-4 with TRBJ2-1; TCRdb's D call, TRBD2, is unchecked because there is no DNA. The CDR3 loop spans 16 amino acids. CDR3 region: CASSLLAGGPENEQFF.

The chain is built from TRBV19 and TRBJ1-5. The germline V gene has CDR1 LNHDA and CDR2 SQIVND (reference sequence). CDR3 length: 15 amino acids. The CDR3 loop reads CASSIRDADNQPQHF.